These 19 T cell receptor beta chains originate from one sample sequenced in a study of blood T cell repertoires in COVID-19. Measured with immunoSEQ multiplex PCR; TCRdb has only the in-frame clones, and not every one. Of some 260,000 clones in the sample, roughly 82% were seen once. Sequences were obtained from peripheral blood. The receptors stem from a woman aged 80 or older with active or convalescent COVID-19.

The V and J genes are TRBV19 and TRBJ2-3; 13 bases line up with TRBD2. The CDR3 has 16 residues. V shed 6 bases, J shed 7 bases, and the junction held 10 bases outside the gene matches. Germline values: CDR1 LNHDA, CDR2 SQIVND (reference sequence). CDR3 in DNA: TGTGCCAGTAGAACATCCGGGACTAGCGGGACATATACGCAGTATTTT. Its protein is CASRTSGTSGTYTQYF.

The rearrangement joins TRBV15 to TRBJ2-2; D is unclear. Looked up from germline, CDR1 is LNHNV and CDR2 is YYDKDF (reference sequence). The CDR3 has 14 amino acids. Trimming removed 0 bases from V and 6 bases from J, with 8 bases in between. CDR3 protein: CATSRDFSAGELFF. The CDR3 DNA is TGTGCCACCAGCAGAGACTTTTCGGCCGGGGAGCTGTTTTTT.

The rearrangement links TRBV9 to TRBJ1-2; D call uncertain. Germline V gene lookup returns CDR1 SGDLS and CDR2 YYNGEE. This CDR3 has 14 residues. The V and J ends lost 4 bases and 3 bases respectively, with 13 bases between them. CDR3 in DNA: TGTGCCAGCAGCATTCGGACGGGAGACTATGGCTACACCTTC. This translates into CASSIRTGDYGYTF.

This chain's CDR3 is CASSQMFASGGYNEQFF. CDR3 DNA: TGTGCCAGCAGTCAGATGTTTGCTAGCGGGGGGTACAATGAGCAGTTCTTC. The J gene is TRBJ2-1, the V gene TRBV2, with 11 bases that match TRBD2. In germline, CDR1 is SNHLY, CDR2 FYNNEI. V was clipped by 5 bases and J by 4 bases; unmatched bases: 10. This CDR3 contains 17 residues.

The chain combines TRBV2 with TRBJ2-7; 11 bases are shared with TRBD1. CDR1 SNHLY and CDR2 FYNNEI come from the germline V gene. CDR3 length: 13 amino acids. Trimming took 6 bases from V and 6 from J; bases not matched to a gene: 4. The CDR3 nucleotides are TGTGCCAGCAGCGGGGGACAGGGGGTCGAGCAGTACTTC. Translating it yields CASSGGQGVEQYF.

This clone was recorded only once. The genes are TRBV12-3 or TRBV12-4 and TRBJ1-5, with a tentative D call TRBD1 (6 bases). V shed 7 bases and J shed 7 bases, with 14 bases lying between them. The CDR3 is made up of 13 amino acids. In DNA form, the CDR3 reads TGTGCCAGCACCACGGGGGGGGGCCAGCCCCAGCATTTT. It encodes CASTTGGGQPQHF.

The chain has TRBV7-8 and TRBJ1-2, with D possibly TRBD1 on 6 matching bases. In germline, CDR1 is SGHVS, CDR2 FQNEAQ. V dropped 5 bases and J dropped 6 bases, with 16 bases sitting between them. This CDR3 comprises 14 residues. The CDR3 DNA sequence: TGTGCCAGCAGCGTAGGACCAGGGGTTAATGGCTACACCTTC. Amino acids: CASSVGPGVNGYTF.

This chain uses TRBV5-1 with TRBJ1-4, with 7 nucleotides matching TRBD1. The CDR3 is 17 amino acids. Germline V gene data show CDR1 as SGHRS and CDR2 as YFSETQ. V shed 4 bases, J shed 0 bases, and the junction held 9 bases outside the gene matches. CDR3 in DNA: TGCGCCAGCAGCGCTCACAGGGGTCCTGCAACTAATGAAAAACTGTTTTTT. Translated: CASSAHRGPATNEKLFF.

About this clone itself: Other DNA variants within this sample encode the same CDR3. CDR3 in amino acids: CASSPGSTDTQYF. The CDR3 DNA sequence: TGCGCCAGCAGCCCGGGATCCACAGATACGCAGTATTTT. The rearrangement uses TRBV5-1 and TRBJ2-3, with D perhaps TRBD2 (5 bases). Deletions cut 4 bases from V and 2 bases from J, with 8 bases between. The CDR3 has 13 amino acids. The V gene's germline CDR1 is SGHRS and CDR2 YFSETQ. The full variable domain, completed using reference TRBV5-1 and TRBJ2-3, is KAGVTQTPRYLIKTRGQQVTLSCSPISGHRSVSWYQQTPGQGLQFLFEYFSETQRNKGNFPGRFSGRQFSNSRSEMNVSTLELGDSALYLCASSPGSTDTQYFGPGTRLTVL.

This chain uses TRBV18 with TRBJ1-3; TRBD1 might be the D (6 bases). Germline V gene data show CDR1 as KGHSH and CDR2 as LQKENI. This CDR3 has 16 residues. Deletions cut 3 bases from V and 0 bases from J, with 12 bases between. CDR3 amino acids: CASSPGRGGSGNTIYF. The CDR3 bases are TGTGCCAGCTCACCTGGAAGGGGGGGCTCTGGAAACACCATATATTTT.

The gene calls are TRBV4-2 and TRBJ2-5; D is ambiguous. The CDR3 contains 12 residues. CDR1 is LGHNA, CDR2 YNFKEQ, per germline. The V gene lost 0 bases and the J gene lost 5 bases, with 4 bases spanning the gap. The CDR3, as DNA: TGTGCCAGCAGCCAAGATCGGGAGACCCAGTACTTC. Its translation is CASSQDRETQYF.

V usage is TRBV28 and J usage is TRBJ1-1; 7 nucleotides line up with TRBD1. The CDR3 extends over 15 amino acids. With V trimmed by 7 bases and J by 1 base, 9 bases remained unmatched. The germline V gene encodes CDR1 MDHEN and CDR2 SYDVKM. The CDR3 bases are TGTGCCAGCAATCCTTCAGGGGGTGGGAACACTGAAGCTTTCTTT. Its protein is CASNPSGGGNTEAFF.

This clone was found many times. The DNA for the CDR3 is TGCGCCAGCACCTCCGGGACAGGGGACACCGGGGAGCTGTTTTTT. Translating gives CASTSGTGDTGELFF. V gene TRBV5-1 combines with J gene TRBJ2-2, with 10 bases fitting TRBD1. This CDR3 region has 15 residues. V shed 6 bases and J 3 bases; nucleotides not matched to a gene: 5. Germline V lookup: CDR1 SGHRS, CDR2 YFSETQ.

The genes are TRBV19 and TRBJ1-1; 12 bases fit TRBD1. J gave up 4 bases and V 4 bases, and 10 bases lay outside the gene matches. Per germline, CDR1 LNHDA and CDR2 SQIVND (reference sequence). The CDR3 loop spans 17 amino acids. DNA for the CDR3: TGTGCCAGTAGTACTGGGCGGGACAGGGGGCAAGGCACTGAAGCTTTCTTT. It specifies CASSTGRDRGQGTEAFF.

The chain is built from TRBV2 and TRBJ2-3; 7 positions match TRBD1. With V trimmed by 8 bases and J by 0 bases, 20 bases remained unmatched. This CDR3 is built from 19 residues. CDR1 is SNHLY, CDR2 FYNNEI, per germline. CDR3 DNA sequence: TGTGCCAGCCTCCGGGACAGAAGCTTGCCAGGCCCTAGCACAGATACGCAGTATTTT. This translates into CASLRDRSLPGPSTDTQYF.

In DNA form, the CDR3 reads TGTGCCAGCAGTAAGACCGGGACAGGGTACGACGAGCAGTACTTC. This sequence encodes CASSKTGTGYDEQYF. The genes are TRBV5-6 and TRBJ2-7; 9 positions agree with TRBD1. Germline values: CDR1 SGHDT, CDR2 YYEEEE. With 5 bases clipped from V and 5 bases from J, the junction kept 11 bases outside the gene matches. This CDR3 spans 15 amino acids.

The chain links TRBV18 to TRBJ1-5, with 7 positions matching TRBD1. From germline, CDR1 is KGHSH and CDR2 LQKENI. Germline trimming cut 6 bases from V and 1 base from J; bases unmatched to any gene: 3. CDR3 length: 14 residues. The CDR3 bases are TGTGCCAGCTCTGCGACAGGGAGCAATCAGCCCCAGCATTTT. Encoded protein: CASSATGSNQPQHF.

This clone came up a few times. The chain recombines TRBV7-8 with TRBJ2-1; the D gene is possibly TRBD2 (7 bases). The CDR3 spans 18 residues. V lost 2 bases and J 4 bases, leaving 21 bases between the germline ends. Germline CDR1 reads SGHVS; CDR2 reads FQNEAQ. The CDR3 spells CASSLFIRARGRYNEQFF. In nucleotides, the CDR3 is TGTGCCAGCAGCTTATTTATTCGGGCGCGGGGGCGATACAATGAGCAGTTCTTC. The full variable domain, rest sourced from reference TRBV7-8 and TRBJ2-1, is GAGVSQSPRYKVAKRGQDVALRCDPISGHVSLFWYQQALGQGPEFLTYFQNEAQLDKSGLPSDRFFAERPEGSVSTLKIQRTQQEDSAVYLCASSLFIRARGRYNEQFFGPGTRLTVL.

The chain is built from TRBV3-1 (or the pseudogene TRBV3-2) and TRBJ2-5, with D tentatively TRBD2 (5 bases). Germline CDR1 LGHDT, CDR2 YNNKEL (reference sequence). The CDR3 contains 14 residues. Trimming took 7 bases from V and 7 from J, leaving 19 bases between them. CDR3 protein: CASTYGNGVGTQYF. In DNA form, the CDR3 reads TGTGCCAGCACCTACGGTAACGGGGTCGGGACCCAGTACTTC.